Shown below are 13 T cell receptor beta chains from a single sample sequenced in a study of CXCR3-negative and CXCR3-positive naive CD8 T cells. The TRB cDNA libraries were prepared by 5' RACE with UMI labels. TCRdb reprocessed the 5' RACE reads; each CDR3 protein has one entry and no DNA is given. Its listing shows around 80,000 distinct CDR3 sequences. These TCRs are of unknown antigen specificity. Study-level results: More hydrophobic TRB CDR3s were found in CXCR3-positive naive cells than in CXCR3-negative naive cells.

Sequenced: naive CXCR3+ CD8+ T cells from blood. As to subset: CD45RO-CCR7+CD27+CD95- naive CD8+ T cells expressing CXCR3 (TNR3+). These receptors all come from a human donor in good health. Some clones in this sample may be carry-over from other donors' samples.

This sequence joins TRBV5-1 and TRBJ2-6; as DNA is missing, the TRBD1 call by TCRdb cannot be tested. The CDR3 has 18 amino acids. Germline V lookup: CDR1 SGHRS, CDR2 YFSETQ. The CDR3 sequence is CASSLVRQDYSGANVLTF.

This chain uses TRBV29-1 with TRBJ1-2. This CDR3 region has 13 residues. Germline V gene sequence: CDR1 SQVTM, CDR2 ANQGSEA. CDR3 protein: CSVEVVGNYGYTF.

This chain connects TRBV4-2 to TRBJ2-2. Germline CDR1 is LGHNA and CDR2 is YNFKEQ. This CDR3 region has 13 residues. The CDR3: CASSQELSGELFF.

This CDR3 reads CATSSTGGVDNEQFF. The genes are TRBV24-1 and TRBJ2-1; TCRdb's D call, TRBD1, is unchecked because there is no DNA. Germline values: CDR1 KGHDR, CDR2 SFDVKD. The CDR3 contains 15 residues.

The gene calls are TRBV7-6 and TRBJ2-7; TCRdb gives TRBD1 as the D gene, but with no DNA this cannot be confirmed. The CDR3 is made up of 15 amino acids. In germline, CDR1 is SGHVS, CDR2 FNYEAQ. This chain's CDR3 is CASSLAMQGTYEQYF.

The chain recombines TRBV5-5 with TRBJ2-1; lacking DNA, the TRBD1 call made by TCRdb goes unchecked. The CDR3 has 12 residues. CDR1 and CDR2 from the germline V gene are SGHKS and YYEKEE (reference sequence). This CDR3 reads CASSYVGDEQFF.

The chain links TRBV2 to TRBJ2-7; checking the TCRdb D call of TRBD1 is not possible without DNA. The CDR3 consists of 17 residues. In germline, CDR1 is SNHLY, CDR2 FYNNEI. CDR3 loop: CASSDPRGGDSPYEQYF.

The chain recombines TRBV13 with TRBJ2-2; TCRdb calls TRBD2, which cannot be checked without DNA. Germline V gene lookup returns CDR1 PRHDT and CDR2 FYEKMQ (reference sequence). The CDR3 runs 16 residues. CDR3 sequence: CASSVRLAGDTGELFF.

The J gene is TRBJ2-7, the V gene TRBV5-1; the D gene TCRdb calls, TRBD1, cannot be checked with no DNA. Germline CDR1 reads SGHRS; CDR2 reads YFSETQ. This CDR3 spans 16 amino acids. The CDR3: CASSSGQGELSYEQYF.

J is TRBJ2-1 and V is TRBV5-1; the TCRdb D gene call, TRBD1, has no DNA to confirm it. Per germline, CDR1 SGHRS and CDR2 YFSETQ. CDR3 length: 14 amino acids. The CDR3 sequence is CASSYPDRANEQFF.

This chain connects TRBV5-4 to TRBJ2-1; the TRBD1 assignment by TCRdb is unverifiable without DNA. Per germline, CDR1 SGHNT and CDR2 YYREEE (reference sequence). The CDR3 contains 15 residues. This CDR3 reads CASSFGQGAFNEQFF.

The chain combines TRBV27 with TRBJ2-2. CDR3 length: 11 residues. Germline CDR1 MNHEY, CDR2 SMNVEV (reference sequence). CDR3 in amino acids: CASSLQGALFF.

The chain uses TRBV7-2 and TRBJ2-7. There are 13 residues in the CDR3. Germline CDR1 SGHTA, CDR2 FQGNSA. The chain's CDR3 is CASSLWSSYEQYF. Looking up the rest from reference TRBV7-2 and TRBJ2-7 gives the full variable domain: GAGVSQSPSNKVTEKGKDVELRCDPISGHTALYWYRQSLGQGLEFLIYFQGNSAPDKSGLPSDRFSAERTGGSVSTLTIQRTQQEDSAVYLCASSLWSSYEQYFGPGTRLTVT.